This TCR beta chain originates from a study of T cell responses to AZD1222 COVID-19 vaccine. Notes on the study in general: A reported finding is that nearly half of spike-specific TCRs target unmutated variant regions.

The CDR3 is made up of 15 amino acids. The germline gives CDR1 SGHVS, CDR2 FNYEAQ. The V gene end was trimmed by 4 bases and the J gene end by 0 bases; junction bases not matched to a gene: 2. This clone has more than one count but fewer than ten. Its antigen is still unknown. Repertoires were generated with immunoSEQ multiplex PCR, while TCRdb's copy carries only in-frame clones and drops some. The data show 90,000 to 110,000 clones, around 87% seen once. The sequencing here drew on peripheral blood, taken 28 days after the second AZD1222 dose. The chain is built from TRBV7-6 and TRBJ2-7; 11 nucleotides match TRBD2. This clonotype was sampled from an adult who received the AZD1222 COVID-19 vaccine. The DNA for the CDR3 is TGTGCCAGCAGCTCCGGGACTAGCGGCTCCTACGAGCAGTACTTC. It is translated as CASSSGTSGSYEQYF.